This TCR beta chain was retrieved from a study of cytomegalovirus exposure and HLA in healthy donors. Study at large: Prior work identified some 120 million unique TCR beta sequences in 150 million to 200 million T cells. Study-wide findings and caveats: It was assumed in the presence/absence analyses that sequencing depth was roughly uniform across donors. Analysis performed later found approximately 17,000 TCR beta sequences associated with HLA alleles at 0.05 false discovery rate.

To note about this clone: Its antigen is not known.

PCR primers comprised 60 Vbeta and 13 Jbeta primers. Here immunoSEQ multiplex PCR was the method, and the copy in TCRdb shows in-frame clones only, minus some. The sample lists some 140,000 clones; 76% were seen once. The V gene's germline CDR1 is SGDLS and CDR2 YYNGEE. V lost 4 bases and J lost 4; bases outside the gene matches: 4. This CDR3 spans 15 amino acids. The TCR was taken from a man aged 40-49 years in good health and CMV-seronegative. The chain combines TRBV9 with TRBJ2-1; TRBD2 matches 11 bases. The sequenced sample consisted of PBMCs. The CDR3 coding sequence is TGTGCCAGCAGCTTTAGCGGGGGGGTGTACAATGAGCAGTTCTTC. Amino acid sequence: CASSFSGGVYNEQFF. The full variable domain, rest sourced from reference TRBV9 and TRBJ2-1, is DSGVTQTPKHLITATGQRVTLRCSPRSGDLSVYWYQQSLDQGLQFLIQYYNGEERAKGNILERFSAQQFPDLHSELNLSSLELGDSALYFCASSFSGGVYNEQFFGPGTRLTVL.